Listed here are 25 T cell receptor beta chains from one sample, sequenced in a study of cytomegalovirus exposure and HLA in healthy donors. Sequencing was performed with immunoSEQ multiplex PCR; in TCRdb, only in-frame clones are kept and a portion is missing. This sample has some 240,000 clones, with approximately 87% found just once. The sample comprised PBMCs. All receptors derive from a young woman in good health and CMV-seronegative.

This chain uses TRBV6-1 with TRBJ2-3; D could derive from TRBD1 or TRBD2 (5 bases each). Trimming pared 6 bases from V and 0 bases from J, leaving 10 bases between. Germline V gene data show CDR1 as MNHNS and CDR2 as SASEGT. CDR3 length equals 14 residues. CDR3 DNA sequence: TGTGCCAGCAGCTTGGGGGAAAGCACAGATACGCAGTATTTT. This encodes CASSLGESTDTQYF.

This chain joins TRBV9 and TRBJ1-2; tentatively, D is TRBD1 (6 bases). Germline V gene sequence: CDR1 SGDLS, CDR2 YYNGEE. This CDR3 contains 14 residues. Trimming removed 3 bases at V and 3 bases at J, with 12 bases between. The CDR3, as DNA: TGTGCCAGCAGCGATGGGGGCAGGCACTATGGCTACACCTTC. It codes for CASSDGGRHYGYTF.

The chain employs TRBV5-6 and TRBJ1-2; 9 bases match TRBD1. After removal of 5 bases from V and 7 bases from J, the junction contained 15 bases not matched to a gene. The CDR3 consists of 16 residues. CDR1 and CDR2 from the germline V gene are SGHDT and YYEEEE. CDR3 sequence (DNA): TGTGCCAGCAGTCGGGGTATCGGGACAGGGCTTAGTGGCTACACCTTC. It codes for CASSRGIGTGLSGYTF.

The chain links TRBV2 to TRBJ2-7, with TRBD1 matching over 9 bases. V trimming: 1 base; J trimming: 1 base; junction bases outside the gene matches: 2. Germline V gives CDR1 SNHLY, CDR2 FYNNEI. This CDR3 spans 15 amino acids. The CDR3 coding sequence is TGTGCCAGCAGTGAAGAGGGGACAGGGTCCTACGAGCAGTACTTC. Protein product: CASSEEGTGSYEQYF.

Remarks on this clone: The germline gene is not matched at one end of the junction; a read error may be the cause. The genes are TRBV7-3 and TRBJ2-7; TRBD2 aligns across 13 bases. Germline-derived CDR1 and CDR2 are SGHTA and FQGTGA. The CDR3 sequence is 13 residues long. Written as DNA, the CDR3 is TGTGCCAGCAGCCTCGATGGGACTAGCGGGACCGTCTTC. Amino acids: CASSLDGTSGTVF. Looking up the rest from reference TRBV7-3 and TRBJ2-7 gives the full variable domain: GAGVSQTPSNKVTEKGKYVELRCDPISGHTALYWYRQSLGQGPEFLIYFQGTGAADDSGLPNDRFFAVRPEGSVSTLKIQRTERGDSAVYLCASSLDGTSGTVFGPGTRLTVT.

The chain is built from TRBV7-9 and TRBJ1-2, with 8 bases fitting TRBD1. Germline CDR1 and CDR2: SEHNR and FQNEAQ (reference sequence). The CDR3 covers 14 residues. V trimming: 5 bases; J trimming: 2 bases; junction bases outside the gene matches: 4. CDR3 residues: CASSVRDRNYGYTF. The CDR3 DNA reads as TGTGCCAGCAGCGTCCGGGACAGGAACTATGGCTACACCTTC. The entire variable domain, with the rest obtained from reference TRBV7-9 and TRBJ1-2, is as follows: DTGVSQNPRHKITKRGQNVTFRCDPISEHNRLYWYRQTLGQGPEFLTYFQNEAQLEKSRLLSDRFSAERPKGSFSTLEIQRTEQGDSAMYLCASSVRDRNYGYTFGSGTRLTVV.

The chain recombines TRBV5-1 with TRBJ2-7; 7 bases are a match to TRBD2. The V segment lost 1 base and the J segment 2 bases; nucleotides outside the gene matches: 9. In germline, CDR1 is SGHRS, CDR2 YFSETQ. The CDR3 has 16 residues. The CDR3: CASSLREGGAAYEQYF. The CDR3 nucleotides are TGCGCCAGCAGCTTGAGGGAGGGCGGGGCAGCCTACGAGCAGTACTTC.

V is TRBV7-2 and J is TRBJ1-2; no reliable D call. The germline V and J ends were trimmed by 1 base and 7 bases, with 10 bases remaining between them. Germline V gene lookup returns CDR1 SGHTA and CDR2 FQGNSA. The length of the CDR3 is 13 residues. The CDR3 sequence is CASSLGGWRGYTF. The CDR3 nucleotides are TGTGCCAGCAGCTTAGGCGGATGGCGTGGCTACACCTTC.

The chain carries TRBV16 and TRBJ1-2; tentatively, D is TRBD1 (5 bases). Germline lookup yields CDR1 KGHSY and CDR2 FQNENV. There are 14 residues in the CDR3. V was shortened by 0 bases and J by 8 bases, with 13 bases between the two germline ends. The CDR3 DNA is TGTGCCAGCAGCCAATCACGCGGGGGTCAAGGCTACACCTTC. Its protein is CASSQSRGGQGYTF.

This clone was seen a single time. The chain employs TRBV2 and TRBJ2-5; D perhaps matches TRBD2 (6 bases). The CDR3 extends over 17 amino acids. Trimming removed 6 bases at V and 2 bases at J, with 22 bases between. Looked up from germline, CDR1 is SNHLY and CDR2 is FYNNEI. The CDR3 spells CASSGTPGLTLQETQYF. The CDR3 region has the DNA TGTGCCAGCAGCGGAACCCCGGGACTGACTTTACAAGAGACCCAGTACTTC.

Only a few counts were recorded for this clone. The rearrangement joins TRBV6-5 to TRBJ2-1; weak D call: TRBD2 (6 bases). The CDR3 has 14 amino acids. V was cut by 5 bases and J by 3 bases, with 11 bases left in between. Germline loops: CDR1 MNHEY, CDR2 SVGAGI. The CDR3 nucleotides read TGTGCCAGCAGTCACAAGGGAGGCTACAATGAGCAGTTCTTC. The encoded protein is CASSHKGGYNEQFF.

The CDR3 reads CASSEGGQSRPQHF. CDR3 nucleotide sequence: TGTGCCAGCAGTGAAGGGGGCCAATCACGGCCCCAGCATTTT. This chain joins TRBV2 and TRBJ1-5, with a tentative D call TRBD1 (5 bases). The V and J ends lost 1 base and 9 bases respectively, with 13 bases between them. Germline CDR1 is SNHLY and CDR2 is FYNNEI. The CDR3 totals 14 residues. Drawing the rest from reference TRBV2 and TRBJ1-5, the complete variable domain is EPEVTQTPSHQVTQMGQEVILRCVPISNHLYFYWYRQILGQKVEFLVSFYNNEISEKSEIFDDQFSVERPDGSNFTLKIRSTKLEDSAMYFCASSEGGQSRPQHFGDGTRLSIL.

This clone was counted a few times. The chain links TRBV27 to TRBJ2-7; tentatively, D is TRBD1 or TRBD2 (6 bases each). Germline assignment: CDR1 MNHEY and CDR2 SMNVEV (reference sequence). Trimming cost V 5 bases and J 7 bases, with 15 bases left between them. There are 13 residues in the CDR3. The CDR3 DNA follows: TGTGCCAGCAGTCCCGATGGAGGGGGAGAGCAGTACTTC. Protein: CASSPDGGGEQYF.

J is TRBJ1-2 and V is TRBV5-1, with D uncertain. Deletions cut 3 bases from V and 1 base from J, with 7 bases between. This CDR3 is 13 amino acids long. CDR1 SGHRS and CDR2 YFSETQ come from the germline V gene. CDR3: CASSSWRNYGYTF. CDR3 DNA sequence: TGCGCCAGCAGCTCATGGCGTAACTATGGCTACACCTTC.

This clone was seen only a few times. The genes are TRBV12-5 and TRBJ2-3; 14 nucleotides match TRBD2. The V segment lost 0 bases and the J segment 1 base; nucleotides outside the gene matches: 12. The germline gives CDR1 LGHNT, CDR2 FRNRAP. The CDR3 runs 21 residues. CDR3 sequence reads: CASGLVVIPGLAGVRTDTQYF. In DNA, the CDR3 is TGTGCTAGTGGTTTGGTAGTTATCCCGGGACTAGCGGGAGTTCGCACAGATACGCAGTATTTT.

This chain joins TRBV4-1 and TRBJ2-7; a weak D match, TRBD1 (6 bases). V was cut by 0 bases and J by 3 bases, with 15 bases left in between. The CDR3 has 16 residues. The germline V gene encodes CDR1 MGHRA and CDR2 YSYEKL. The DNA for the CDR3 is TGCGCCAGCAGCCAAGAAGGGGGAACAAGATACTACGAGCAGTACTTC. Translating gives CASSQEGGTRYYEQYF.

The chain combines TRBV7-8 with TRBJ1-1; D unresolved. The CDR3 runs 15 residues. CDR1 and CDR2 from the germline V gene are SGHVS and FQNEAQ. Trimming shortened V by 4 bases and J by 2 bases, and 14 bases separated the two germline ends. The CDR3 DNA is TGTGCCAGCAGCTCCCGTCGGGAGGTAAACACTGAAGCTTTCTTT. Translating gives CASSSRREVNTEAFF. The whole variable domain, filled in from reference TRBV7-8 and TRBJ1-1, reads GAGVSQSPRYKVAKRGQDVALRCDPISGHVSLFWYQQALGQGPEFLTYFQNEAQLDKSGLPSDRFFAERPEGSVSTLKIQRTQQEDSAVYLCASSSRREVNTEAFFGQGTRLTVV.

The chain recombines TRBV18 with TRBJ1-5; weak D call: TRBD1 (5 bases). The V and J ends lost 6 bases and 3 bases respectively, with 21 bases between them. Looked up from germline, CDR1 is KGHSH and CDR2 is LQKENI. The CDR3 consists of 17 residues. The CDR3 protein is CASSPGFSNRDNQPQHF. The CDR3 DNA reads TGTGCCAGCTCCCCAGGGTTTTCAAATAGGGACAATCAGCCCCAGCATTTT.

The chain links TRBV27 to TRBJ2-7, with D unresolved. The CDR3 spans 13 residues. V shed 6 bases and J shed 4 bases, with 13 bases lying between them. Germline V lookup: CDR1 MNHEY, CDR2 SMNVEV (reference sequence). The CDR3 protein is CASRRLGWYEQYF. DNA of the CDR3: TGTGCCAGCAGGAGGTTAGGGTGGTACGAGCAGTACTTC.

A single count supports this clone. This chain connects TRBV5-1 to TRBJ2-3; possibly TRBD1 or TRBD2 for D (6 bases each). Germline values: CDR1 SGHRS, CDR2 YFSETQ. Trimming cost V 3 bases and J 0 bases, with 11 bases left between them. The CDR3 is 15 amino acids. The CDR3 sequence is CASSSGAQSTDTQYF. The CDR3, as DNA: TGCGCCAGCAGCTCGGGGGCCCAAAGCACAGATACGCAGTATTTT.

CDR3 sequence (DNA): TGTGCCAGCCACAGGAATTCCTACGAGCAGTACTTC. Protein: CASHRNSYEQYF. The V gene is TRBV27, the J gene TRBJ2-7; perhaps TRBD1 as D (5 bases). V was pared by 8 bases and J by 1 base, with 9 bases between. In germline, CDR1 is MNHEY, CDR2 SMNVEV (reference sequence). The CDR3 is made up of 12 amino acids.

This sequence joins TRBV27 and TRBJ2-6, with D possibly matching TRBD1 (6 bases). The CDR3 covers 17 residues. Per germline, CDR1 MNHEY and CDR2 SMNVEV (reference sequence). V was trimmed by 7 bases and J by 2 bases, leaving 18 bases between them. The CDR3: CASTSGQGMTGANVLTF. CDR3 nucleotide sequence: TGTGCCAGCACCTCGGGACAAGGGATGACTGGGGCCAACGTCCTGACTTTC.

The V gene is TRBV2, the J gene TRBJ1-2; 8 bases match TRBD1. In germline, CDR1 is SNHLY, CDR2 FYNNEI. The junction had 8 bases not matched to a gene; V was cut back by 0 bases and J by 8 bases. The CDR3 contains 15 residues. In DNA, the CDR3 is TGTGCCAGCAGTGAAGCGCTTCGACAGGGGCGAGGCTACACCTTC. This gives the protein CASSEALRQGRGYTF.

This chain uses TRBV9 with TRBJ1-2; weak D call: TRBD1 (6 bases). Germline CDR1 and CDR2: SGDLS and YYNGEE. The CDR3 has 15 residues. V was pared by 3 bases and J by 8 bases, with 20 bases between. The CDR3 region is CASSAGGRGTGGYTF. DNA of the CDR3: TGTGCCAGCAGCGCGGGGGGCAGGGGAACGGGAGGCTACACCTTC.

The rearrangement uses TRBV27 and TRBJ1-2; 10 bases agree with TRBD1. The CDR3 is 17 amino acids. Trimming cost V 6 bases and J 8 bases; bases outside gene matches: 18. Germline-derived CDR1 and CDR2 are MNHEY and SMNVEV (reference sequence). The CDR3 nucleotides read TGTGCCAGCAGGGGGCAACTCGGCCGGGACAGGGGACACGGCTACACCTTC. This encodes CASRGQLGRDRGHGYTF.